This note documents a single TCR beta chain sequence. This entry is derived from a study of blood T cell repertoires in COVID-19. TCRdb's table, derived via immunoSEQ multiplex PCR, lists solely in-frame clones and lacks some. The repertoire includes about 300,000 clones, around 84% of them detected once, and around 1.6% sits in the top ten. Trimming removed 6 bases from V and 6 bases from J, with 17 bases in between. Germline lookup yields CDR1 SQVTM and CDR2 ANQGSEA. The length of the CDR3 is 13 residues. Source material: peripheral blood. The receptor comes from a human donor with COVID-19, enrolled during active disease. The donor label of this sample is uncertain. The rearrangement uses TRBV29-1 and TRBJ1-1, with D possibly matching TRBD1 (6 bases). In DNA form, the CDR3 reads TGCAGCGTAAGACTTACAGGGTCCGCTGAAGCTTTCTTT. Its protein product is CSVRLTGSAEAFF.